Below, 25 T cell receptor beta chains from the same sample are listed, as sequenced in a study of blood T cell repertoires in COVID-19. Clones were sequenced by immunoSEQ multiplex PCR, and TCRdb holds only the in-frame ones, with some missing. The table lists 400,000 or so clones, 90% of them singletons, with 0.6% to 0.7% in the top ten. Sequencing used PBMCs or T cells enriched from blood (not recorded which). These TCRs come from a man aged 18 to 30 who had recovered from COVID-19.

The chain joins TRBV13 to TRBJ2-1; TRBD2 matches at 8 bases. CDR1 PRHDT and CDR2 FYEKMQ come from the germline V gene (reference sequence). The CDR3 is made up of 16 amino acids. Germline trimming cut 1 base from V and 6 bases from J; bases unmatched to any gene: 8. CDR3 amino acids: CASSLVGLAGANEQFF. In DNA form, the CDR3 reads TGTGCCAGCAGCTTAGTAGGCCTAGCGGGTGCCAATGAGCAGTTCTTC.

The CDR3 DNA is TGTGCCAGTAGGAGGGACAGGGGAAGCAATCAGCCCCAGCATTTT. Translated: CASRRDRGSNQPQHF. The rearrangement joins TRBV19 to TRBJ1-5; TRBD1 matches 10 bases. Germline CDR1 reads LNHDA; CDR2 reads SQIVND (reference sequence). The V and J ends lost 6 bases and 1 base, in that order; junction bases with no gene match: 3. This CDR3 is built from 15 residues.

The chain carries TRBV6-1 and TRBJ1-5, with unresolved D. CDR1 is MNHNS, CDR2 SASEGT, per germline. V lost 1 base, J lost 7 bases, and 8 bases lay in between. The CDR3 extends over 13 amino acids. The CDR3 here is CASSEGPGQPQHF. CDR3 nucleotides: TGTGCCAGCAGTGAAGGTCCCGGGCAGCCCCAGCATTTT.

V usage is TRBV28 and J usage is TRBJ2-7; 7 nucleotides line up with TRBD2. Germline V gene data show CDR1 as MDHEN and CDR2 as SYDVKM. V was clipped by 1 base and J by 1 base; unmatched bases: 4. The CDR3 has 15 residues. The CDR3 DNA reads as TGTGCCAGCAGTTTATTATTAGCGGGTTCCTACGAGCAGTACTTC. It yields the protein CASSLLLAGSYEQYF.

This CDR3 is CAWTDRGYSSPLHF. The CDR3 region has the DNA TGTGCCTGGACTGACAGGGGATACAGTTCACCCCTCCACTTT. V is TRBV30 and J is TRBJ1-6; TRBD1 aligns across 8 bases. This CDR3 contains 14 residues. J gave up 9 bases and V 4 bases, and 8 bases lay outside the gene matches. Germline CDR1 reads GTSNPN; CDR2 reads SVGIG (reference sequence).

The chain couples TRBV5-1 to TRBJ2-7; a possible D gene is TRBD2 (6 bases). Trimming took 2 bases from V and 3 from J, leaving 18 bases between them. The CDR3 is 16 amino acids. The germline gives CDR1 SGHRS, CDR2 YFSETQ. The CDR3 coding sequence is TGCGCCAGCAGCTTTGGAGCGGGCCGGCCAGACTACGAGCAGTACTTC. This codes for CASSFGAGRPDYEQYF.

This clone has just one count. This sequence joins TRBV27 and TRBJ1-1, with TRBD1 identical over 8 bases. Germline V gives CDR1 MNHEY, CDR2 SMNVEV (reference sequence). The CDR3 covers 16 residues. The junction had 9 bases not matched to a gene; V was cut back by 6 bases and J by 0 bases. The CDR3 loop is CASRSQGGGLNTEAFF. CDR3 coding DNA: TGTGCCAGCAGATCACAGGGGGGAGGTTTGAACACTGAAGCTTTCTTT.

The rearrangement joins TRBV5-1 to TRBJ1-2, with D possibly matching TRBD1 (5 bases). This CDR3 has 13 amino acids. V gave up 0 bases and J gave up 5 bases, with 8 bases separating them. Germline assignment: CDR1 SGHRS and CDR2 YFSETQ. In DNA form, the CDR3 reads TGCGCCAGCAGCTTGGTCGGGGGATATGGCTACACCTTC. Protein sequence: CASSLVGGYGYTF.

The chain employs TRBV3-1 (or the pseudogene TRBV3-2) and TRBJ1-3, with D possibly matching TRBD1 (5 bases). This CDR3 region has 16 residues. CDR1 is LGHDT and CDR2 is YNNKEL in the germline V gene (reference sequence). V was pared by 4 bases and J by 4 bases, with 17 bases between. In DNA, the CDR3 is TGTGCCAGCAGCCTCCCCGGGGGGTCTGCGGGAAACACCATATATTTT. This encodes CASSLPGGSAGNTIYF.

The genes are TRBV24-1 and TRBJ2-2; D is undetermined. The CDR3 runs 13 residues. Germline CDR1 and CDR2: KGHDR and SFDVKD. V was clipped by 4 bases and J by 8 bases, with 10 bases between them. Here the CDR3 reads CATSEPPEGELFF. The CDR3 DNA reads as TGTGCCACCAGTGAACCCCCGGAGGGGGAGCTGTTTTTT.

As for this clone: Distinct nucleotide sequences in the sample also encode this CDR3. The rearrangement joins TRBV2 to TRBJ1-5; D is possibly TRBD1 (6 bases). V gave up 3 bases and J gave up 3 bases, with 12 bases separating them. The CDR3 is 15 amino acids. The V gene's germline CDR1 is SNHLY and CDR2 FYNNEI. The CDR3 here is CASSDQGLSNQPQHF. The CDR3, as DNA: TGTGCCAGCAGTGACCAGGGGCTATCCAATCAGCCCCAGCATTTT.

This rearrangement joins TRBV5-5 to TRBJ1-1, with D possibly TRBD1 on 6 matching bases. Trimming cost V 4 bases and J 4 bases, with 14 bases left between them. This CDR3 is 14 amino acids long. The germline V gene encodes CDR1 SGHKS and CDR2 YYEKEE (reference sequence). CDR3 DNA: TGTGCCAGCAGCCCCACAGGGTTAGGCACTGAAGCTTTCTTT. This sequence encodes CASSPTGLGTEAFF. The full variable domain, its missing parts supplied by reference TRBV5-5 and TRBJ1-1, is DAGVTQSPTHLIKTRGQQVTLRCSPISGHKSVSWYQQVLGQGPQFIFQYYEKEERGRGNFPDRFSARQFPNYSSELNVNALLLGDSALYLCASSPTGLGTEAFFGQGTRLTVV.

The V call is TRBV18, the J call TRBJ1-4; TRBD1 agrees at 8 bases. This CDR3 has 15 amino acids. J was trimmed by 3 bases and V by 3 bases; bases with no gene match: 3. From germline, CDR1 is KGHSH and CDR2 LQKENI. This chain's CDR3 is CASSPGQASNEKLFF. As DNA, the CDR3 is TGTGCCAGCTCACCGGGACAGGCGTCTAATGAAAAACTGTTTTTT.

This sequence joins TRBV3-1 (or the pseudogene TRBV3-2) and TRBJ1-5; no reliable D call. Per the germline V gene, CDR1 is LGHDT and CDR2 is YNNKEL (reference sequence). This CDR3 comprises 15 residues. Trimming left V 0 bases short and J 6 bases short, with 12 bases between. The chain's CDR3 is CASSQDGLLPQPQHF. DNA for the CDR3: TGTGCCAGCAGCCAAGACGGACTTCTCCCTCAGCCCCAGCATTTT.

This clone was picked up one time. The chain is built from TRBV5-6 and TRBJ1-2; D remains unclear. The CDR3 spans 14 residues. CDR1 SGHDT and CDR2 YYEEEE come from the germline V gene. V lost 5 bases, J lost 5 bases, and 16 bases lay in between. This chain's CDR3 is CASRPLDDGYGYTF. In nucleotides, the CDR3 is TGTGCCAGCAGGCCCCTCGACGACGGGTATGGCTACACCTTC.

The V and J genes are TRBV19 and TRBJ2-3; 12 bases are shared with TRBD2. The germline V gene encodes CDR1 LNHDA and CDR2 SQIVND (reference sequence). The junction had 5 bases not matched to a gene; V was cut back by 5 bases and J by 5 bases. The length of the CDR3 is 15 residues. The CDR3 nucleotides are TGTGCCAGTAGTCGGACTAGCGGGACGGGAGATACGCAGTATTTT. Protein sequence: CASSRTSGTGDTQYF.

The J gene is TRBJ1-1, the V gene TRBV18; D is ambiguous. CDR1 is KGHSH, CDR2 LQKENI, per germline. V dropped 4 bases and J dropped 1 base, with 7 bases sitting between them. The CDR3 consists of 13 residues. Here the CDR3 DNA reads TGTGCCAGCTCACTCGACAAGAACACTGAAGCTTTCTTT. Protein: CASSLDKNTEAFF.

This clone was observed a single time. The chain recombines TRBV7-2 with TRBJ1-3, with 7 bases aligning to TRBD1. There are 16 residues in the CDR3. CDR1 and CDR2 (germline): SGHTA, FQGNSA. The ends lost 0 bases at V and 4 bases at J; junction bases unmatched: 6. The CDR3 DNA sequence: TGTGCCAGCAGCTTAGCCCCGGCAGGGGGAGGAAACACCATATATTTT. It encodes CASSLAPAGGGNTIYF.

The chain employs TRBV3-1 (or the pseudogene TRBV3-2) and TRBJ2-3; 12 positions agree with TRBD2. Germline values: CDR1 LGHDT, CDR2 YNNKEL (reference sequence). J lost 0 bases, V lost 6 bases, and 4 bases had no gene match. The CDR3 runs 16 residues. The CDR3 nucleotides are TGTGCCAGCAGGACCGGGACTAGCGGGAGCACAGATACGCAGTATTTT. Translation: CASRTGTSGSTDTQYF.

The J gene is TRBJ2-3, the V gene TRBV3-1 (or the pseudogene TRBV3-2); tentative D call: TRBD2 (5 bases). CDR1 LGHDT and CDR2 YNNKEL come from the germline V gene (reference sequence). Trimming left V 4 bases short and J 0 bases short, with 11 bases between. There are 15 residues in the CDR3. The CDR3 loop is CASSPGGPSTDTQYF. DNA for the CDR3: TGTGCCAGCAGCCCCGGAGGCCCCAGCACAGATACGCAGTATTTT.

This clone showed up just once. The chain is built from TRBV3-1 (or the pseudogene TRBV3-2) and TRBJ2-5; the match to TRBD2 covers 13 bases. CDR1 LGHDT and CDR2 YNNKEL come from the germline V gene (reference sequence). This CDR3 is built from 16 residues. J gave up 1 base and V 4 bases, and 3 bases lay outside the gene matches. As DNA, the CDR3 is TGTGCCAGCAGCCTTCGGACTAGCGGGAGCCAAGAGACCCAGTACTTC. Its protein product is CASSLRTSGSQETQYF.

J is TRBJ1-1 and V is TRBV30; a weak D match, TRBD1 (6 bases). CDR3 length: 13 residues. CDR1 is GTSNPN and CDR2 is SVGIG in the germline V gene (reference sequence). Trimming took off 3 bases at V and 3 bases at J, with 11 bases between the two ends. CDR3 DNA sequence: TGTGCCTGGAGCGGGGACACGTACACTGAAGCTTTCTTT. Encoded protein: CAWSGDTYTEAFF.

This clone was seen once. V gene TRBV28 combines with J gene TRBJ2-7; D call uncertain. Germline V gives CDR1 MDHEN, CDR2 SYDVKM. Between the trimmed V and J ends, which lost 4 bases and 9 bases, there was a span of 7 bases. This CDR3 comprises 10 residues. For the CDR3, the DNA is TGTGCCAGCAGTTCTGAGTCGCAGTACTTC. Translating it yields CASSSESQYF.

The CDR3, as DNA: TGTGCCAGCAGCAAAGAGGGGATGGGGGGTCAGCCCCAGCATTTT. Its protein is CASSKEGMGGQPQHF. The rearrangement links TRBV21-1 to TRBJ1-5. TRBV21-1 is listed as a pseudogene. This CDR3 comprises 15 residues.

V is TRBV12-3 or TRBV12-4 and J is TRBJ1-1; 9 bases match TRBD1. V shed 6 bases, J shed 6 bases, and the junction held 2 bases outside the gene matches. This CDR3 region has 12 residues. CDR3 protein: CASSRTGAEAFF. For the CDR3, the DNA is TGTGCCAGCAGCCGGACAGGGGCTGAAGCTTTCTTT.